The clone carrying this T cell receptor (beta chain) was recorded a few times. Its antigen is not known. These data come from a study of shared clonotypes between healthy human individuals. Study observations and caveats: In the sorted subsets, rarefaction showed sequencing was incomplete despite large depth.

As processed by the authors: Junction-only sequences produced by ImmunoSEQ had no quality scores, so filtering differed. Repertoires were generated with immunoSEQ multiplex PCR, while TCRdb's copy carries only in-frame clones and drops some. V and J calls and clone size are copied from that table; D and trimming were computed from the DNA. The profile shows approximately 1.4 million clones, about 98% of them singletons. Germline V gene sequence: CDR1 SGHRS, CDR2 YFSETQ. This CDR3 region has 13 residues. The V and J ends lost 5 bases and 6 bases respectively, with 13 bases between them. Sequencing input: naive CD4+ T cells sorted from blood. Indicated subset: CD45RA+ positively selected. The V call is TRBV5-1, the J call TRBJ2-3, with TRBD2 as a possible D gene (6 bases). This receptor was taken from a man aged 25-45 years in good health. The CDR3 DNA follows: TGCGCCAGCAGGCGGGACTGGGAGGATACGCAGTATTTT. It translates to CASRRDWEDTQYF.